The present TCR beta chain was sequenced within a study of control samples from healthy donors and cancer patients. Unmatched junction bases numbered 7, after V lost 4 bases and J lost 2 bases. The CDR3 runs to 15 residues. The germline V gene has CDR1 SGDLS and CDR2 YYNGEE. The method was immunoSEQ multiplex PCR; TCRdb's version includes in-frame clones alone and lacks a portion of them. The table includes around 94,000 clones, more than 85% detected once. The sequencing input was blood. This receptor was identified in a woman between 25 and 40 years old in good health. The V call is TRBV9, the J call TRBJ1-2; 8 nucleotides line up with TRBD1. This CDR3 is CASSSRTGSNYGYTF. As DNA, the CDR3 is TGTGCCAGCAGCTCTCGGACAGGGTCCAACTATGGCTACACCTTC.